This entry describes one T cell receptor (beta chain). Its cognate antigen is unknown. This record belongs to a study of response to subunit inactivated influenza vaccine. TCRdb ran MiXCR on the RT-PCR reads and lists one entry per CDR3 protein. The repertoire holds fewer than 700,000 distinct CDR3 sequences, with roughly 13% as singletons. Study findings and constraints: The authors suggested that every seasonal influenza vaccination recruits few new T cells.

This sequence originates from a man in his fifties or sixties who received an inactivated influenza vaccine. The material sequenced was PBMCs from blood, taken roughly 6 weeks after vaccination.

The CDR3 DNA reads as TGTGCCAGCAGCACAAACAAGGCAGGGTACCACAATGAGCAGTTCTTC. Residues: CASSTNKAGYHNEQFF. The chain joins TRBV7-9 to TRBJ2-1; D is possibly TRBD1 (5 bases). V lost 5 bases and J lost 5, with 19 bases in between. CDR3 length equals 16 residues. Germline-derived CDR1 and CDR2 are SEHNR and FQNEAQ (reference sequence).